This TCR beta chain was documented in a study of CD8+CD57+ T cells in acquired aplastic anemia listed by TCRdb under 2018. For the study in its entirety: A mean of around 3.2 ug of DNA, ranging from roughly 0.19 to 27.4 ug, was extracted from sorted CD4+ and CD8+ cells. A CD8+CD57+ expansion meant a frequency higher than the mean frequency seen in healthy subjects.

At the junction V is shortened by 4 bases and J by 10 bases; bases outside the gene matches: 5. The germline V gene gives CDR1 as LGHNA and CDR2 as YNFKEQ. Inclusive of the bounding cysteine and phenylalanine, the CDR3 is 12 residues long. Of all the DNA, just the CDR3 is kept, 36 bases in frame from base 1. This clonotype was detected ten times or more. Its antigen is still unknown. The input lacks base qualities; no much larger clone sits a single base away. Paper-wide results and their limitations: Although roughly 29 CD8+ CDR3 sequences were shared by patients and controls, these sequences appeared highly expressed in patients and within the immunodominant clones of patients. Between patients and healthy controls, no significant difference in CD8+ Simpson's diversity was found (P=0.060).

The patients picked for sequencing were ones in whom flow cytometry had shown an expansion of CD8+CD57+ cells. Every patient had a diagnosis of severe acquired aplastic anemia based on International Study of Aplastic Anemia and Agranulocytosis and Camitta criteria. No therapy had been received by the patients at the time of blood sampling. TCR repertoires of sorted CD4+ and CD8+ blood T cells from severe aplastic anemia patients and healthy subjects were deep-sequenced in the study. In the USA, patient enrollment took place under clinicaltrials.gov protocols 00001620, 01623167, 00001397, 00071045, 00081523 and 00961064. Ficoll-Paque density gradient centrifugation was used to isolate peripheral blood mononuclear cells. CD4+ and CD8+ T cells were sorted by FACS or magnetic beads before DNA extraction. Profiling of TCR beta VDJ combinations and CDR3 sequences used genomic DNA as the template. TCR repertoire sequencing was run on an Illumina HiSeq 2000. The paper's data handling went like this. Repertoire assessment relied on Simpson's diversity index, CDR3 size and DJ length profiles, and TRBV/TRBJ rearrangement plots. The immunodominant clone was defined as the most abundant DNA sequence in deep sequencing data. CDR3 amino acid sequences were checked for sharing between subjects and were compared against published repertoires and the VDJdb database. Using fastp trimming at Q25 and MiXCR clonotype assembly, TCRdb reanalyzed the public sequencing data and kept in-frame beta chains. Each entry merges the rows of one CDR3 protein and shows their most common DNA and genes. The V and J calls and clone size are TCRdb's, not the authors'. The table for this sample lists around 430,000 distinct CDR3 sequences; about a third of them were counted only once. Less than 1% of the sample is held by the ten biggest clonotypes.

Sequences were obtained from sorted CD4+, CD8+, or CD8+CD57+ T cells (not recorded which) from PBMCs. The TCR sequence derives from a human donor with aplastic anemia. Recombination connected TRBV4-2 to TRBJ2-7; TRBD1 agrees with 9 junctional bases. CDR3 loop: CASSLGQGPQYF. The nucleotide sequence is given as TGTGCCAGCAGCCTTGGACAGGGGCCCCAGTACTTC.